This T cell receptor beta chain was identified during a study of shared clonotypes between healthy human individuals. Naive CD8 cells were CD45RO-negative, positively selected for CCR7, excluding terminally differentiated effector memory CD45RA+ cells. Study-level results: Among non-shared clonotypes, generation probabilities were lower than among those shared by all four donors.

About this clone: Its antigen is unidentified.

At a deep level, the assay was run. Sorted-subset replicate PCRs used about 0.2 ug of genomic DNA. This amount corresponded to approximately 30,000 T cell genomes. In the source study's methods: Filtering differed since immunoSEQ provided only junctions, with no quality scores. Assay: immunoSEQ multiplex PCR; the TCRdb copy retains only in-frame clones and omits some. Clone size and the V and J calls come from that table; the DNA yielded D and trimming. The sample includes some 740,000 clones, 80% to 95% of them seen just once. The source is a man aged 25 to 40 in good health. The sample was naive CD8+ T cells sorted from blood.

In DNA, the CDR3 is TGCAGCGTTATCCTAGCGGAGGGAGGAAATACGTTTGAGCAGTTCTTC. This gives the protein CSVILAEGGNTFEQFF. The chain joins TRBV29-1 to TRBJ2-1; 7 bases are a match to TRBD2. The CDR3 consists of 16 residues. V was pared by 5 bases and J by 9 bases, with 19 bases of the junction left unmatched. Per the germline V gene, CDR1 is SQVTM and CDR2 is ANQGSEA.